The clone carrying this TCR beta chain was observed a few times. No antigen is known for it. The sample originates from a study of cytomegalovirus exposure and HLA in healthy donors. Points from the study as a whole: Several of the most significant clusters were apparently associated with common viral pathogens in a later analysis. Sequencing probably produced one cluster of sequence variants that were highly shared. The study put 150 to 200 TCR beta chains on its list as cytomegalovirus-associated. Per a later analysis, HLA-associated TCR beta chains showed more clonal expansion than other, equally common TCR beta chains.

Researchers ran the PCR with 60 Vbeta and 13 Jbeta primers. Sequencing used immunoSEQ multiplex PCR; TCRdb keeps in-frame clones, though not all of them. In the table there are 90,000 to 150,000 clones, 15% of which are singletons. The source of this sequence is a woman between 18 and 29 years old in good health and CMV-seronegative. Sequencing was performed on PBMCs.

CDR3 loop: CASSPQETGKLIYEQYF. In nucleotides, the CDR3 is TGTGCCAGCAGTCCCCAGGAAACAGGGAAATTAATCTACGAGCAGTACTTC. The chain has TRBV27 and TRBJ2-7, with TRBD1 as a possible D gene (6 bases). Trimming took off 5 bases at V and 3 bases at J, with 23 bases between the two ends. The CDR3 has 17 residues. CDR1 is MNHEY, CDR2 SMNVEV, per germline (reference sequence).